The sequence of this T cell receptor (beta chain) was determined in a study of T cells and Merkel cell carcinoma outcomes. The protocol was immunoSEQ multiplex PCR, while the TCRdb copy is restricted to in-frame clones and leaves out a portion. The table has fewer than 5,500 clones, about 92% seen once. Broader study findings: Repertoire plus T-cell density reportedly predicted Merkel cell carcinoma outcomes.

In regard to this clone: The antigen remains unidentified.

CDR3 length: 11 residues. The germline V gene has CDR1 MDHEN and CDR2 SYDVKM. Trimming stripped 8 bases from V and 0 bases from J, with 5 bases between. This rearrangement joins TRBV28 to TRBJ2-7; D is uncertain. The sample taken for sequencing was tumor tissue from Merkel cell carcinoma. The receptor was isolated from a human donor with Merkel cell carcinoma. CDR3 DNA sequence: TGTGCCAGCCCCCTCTCCTACGAGCAGTACTTC. Protein: CASPLSYEQYF. The whole variable domain, remainder taken from reference TRBV28 and TRBJ2-7, is DVKVTQSSRYLVKRTGEKVFLECVQDMDHENMFWYRQDPGLGLRLIYFSYDVKMKEKGDIPEGYSVSREKKERFSLILESASTNQTSMYLCASPLSYEQYFGPGTRLTVT.